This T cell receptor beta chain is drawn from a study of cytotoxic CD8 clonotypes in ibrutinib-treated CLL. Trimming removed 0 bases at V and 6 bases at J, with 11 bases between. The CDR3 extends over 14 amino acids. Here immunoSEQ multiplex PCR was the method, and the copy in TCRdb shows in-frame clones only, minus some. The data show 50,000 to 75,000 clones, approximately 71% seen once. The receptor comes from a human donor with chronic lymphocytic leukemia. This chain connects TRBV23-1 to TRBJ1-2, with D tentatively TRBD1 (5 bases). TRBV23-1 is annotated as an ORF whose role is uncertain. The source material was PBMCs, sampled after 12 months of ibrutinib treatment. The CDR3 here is CASSQSQDPDGYTF. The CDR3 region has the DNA TGCGCCAGCAGTCAATCACAGGACCCGGATGGCTACACCTTC.